The TCR beta chain under discussion was sequenced for a study of T cell changes during pregnancy in multiple sclerosis. The V end was cut by 3 bases, the J end by 4 bases, with 13 bases between. The CDR3 is made up of 14 amino acids. CDR1 is MDHEN and CDR2 is SYDVKM in the germline V gene. Here immunoSEQ multiplex PCR was the method, and the copy in TCRdb shows in-frame clones only, minus some. This table holds roughly 40,000 clones, 88% found once. The chain is built from TRBV28 and TRBJ2-7, with a tentative D call TRBD2 (6 bases). The sequences come from CD4+ T cells from peripheral blood mononuclear cells, collected before pregnancy. The receptor's source is a female donor with multiple sclerosis, enrolled in a pregnancy study. In DNA form, the CDR3 reads TGTGCCAGCAGTTTGGGGGGAGCCTCTTACGAGCAGTACTTC. It specifies CASSLGGASYEQYF. Full variable domain (rest looked up from reference TRBV28 and TRBJ2-7): DVKVTQSSRYLVKRTGEKVFLECVQDMDHENMFWYRQDPGLGLRLIYFSYDVKMKEKGDIPEGYSVSREKKERFSLILESASTNQTSMYLCASSLGGASYEQYFGPGTRLTVT.